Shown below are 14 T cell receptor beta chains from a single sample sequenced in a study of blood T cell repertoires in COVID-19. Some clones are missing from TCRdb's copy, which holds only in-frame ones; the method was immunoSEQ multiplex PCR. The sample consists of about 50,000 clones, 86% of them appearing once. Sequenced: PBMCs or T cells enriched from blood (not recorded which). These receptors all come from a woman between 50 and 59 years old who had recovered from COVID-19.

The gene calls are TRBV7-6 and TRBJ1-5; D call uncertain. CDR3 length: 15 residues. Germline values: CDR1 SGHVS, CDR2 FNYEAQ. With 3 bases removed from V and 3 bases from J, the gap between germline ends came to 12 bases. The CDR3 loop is CASSLVDSPNQPQHF. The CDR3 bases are TGTGCCAGCAGCTTGGTCGACTCGCCCAATCAGCCCCAGCATTTT.

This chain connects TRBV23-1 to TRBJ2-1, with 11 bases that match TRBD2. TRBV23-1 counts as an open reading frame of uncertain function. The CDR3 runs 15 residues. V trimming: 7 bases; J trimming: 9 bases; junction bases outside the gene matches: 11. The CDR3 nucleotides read TGCGCCAGCACCAAAGGTACTAGCGGGAGTCGTGAGCAGTTCTTC. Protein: CASTKGTSGSREQFF.

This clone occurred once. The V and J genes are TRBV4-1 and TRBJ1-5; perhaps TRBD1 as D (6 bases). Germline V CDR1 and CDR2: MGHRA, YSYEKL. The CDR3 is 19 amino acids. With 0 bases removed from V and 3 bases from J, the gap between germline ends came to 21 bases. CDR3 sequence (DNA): TGCGCCAGCAGCCAAGAGTCGCAGGGGAATAACCCCTTCAATCAGCCCCAGCATTTT. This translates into CASSQESQGNNPFNQPQHF.

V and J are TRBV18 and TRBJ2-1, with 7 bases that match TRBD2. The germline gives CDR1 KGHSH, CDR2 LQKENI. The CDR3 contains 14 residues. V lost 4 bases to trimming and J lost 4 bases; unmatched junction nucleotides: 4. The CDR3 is CASSQGLEYNEQFF. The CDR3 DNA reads TGTGCCAGCTCACAAGGACTAGAGTACAATGAGCAGTTCTTC.

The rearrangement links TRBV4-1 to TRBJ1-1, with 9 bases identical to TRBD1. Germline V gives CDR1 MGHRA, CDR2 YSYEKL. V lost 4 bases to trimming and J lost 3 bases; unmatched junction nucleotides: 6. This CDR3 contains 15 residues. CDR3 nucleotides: TGCGCCAGCAGCCCCAGACAGGGGGTAGACACTGAAGCTTTCTTT. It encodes CASSPRQGVDTEAFF.

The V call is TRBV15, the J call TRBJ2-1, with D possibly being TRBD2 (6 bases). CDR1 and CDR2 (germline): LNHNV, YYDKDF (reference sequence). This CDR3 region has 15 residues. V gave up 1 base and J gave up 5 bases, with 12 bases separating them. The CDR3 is CATSRVELANNEQFF. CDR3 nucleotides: TGTGCCACCAGCAGAGTAGAACTAGCAAACAATGAGCAGTTCTTC.

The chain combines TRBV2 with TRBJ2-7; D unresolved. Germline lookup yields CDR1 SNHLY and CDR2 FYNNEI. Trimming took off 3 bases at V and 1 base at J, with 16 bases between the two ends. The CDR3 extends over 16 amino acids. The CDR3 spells CASSDLVGSPSYEQYF. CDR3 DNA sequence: TGTGCCAGCAGTGACCTGGTCGGGTCTCCATCCTACGAGCAGTACTTC.

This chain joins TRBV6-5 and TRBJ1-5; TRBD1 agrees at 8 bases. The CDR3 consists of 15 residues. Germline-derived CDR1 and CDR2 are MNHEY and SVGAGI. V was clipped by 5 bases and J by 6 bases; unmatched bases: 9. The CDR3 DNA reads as TGTGCCAGCAGTCCCCTTGACAGGGGCGGTCAGCCCCAGCATTTT. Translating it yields CASSPLDRGGQPQHF.

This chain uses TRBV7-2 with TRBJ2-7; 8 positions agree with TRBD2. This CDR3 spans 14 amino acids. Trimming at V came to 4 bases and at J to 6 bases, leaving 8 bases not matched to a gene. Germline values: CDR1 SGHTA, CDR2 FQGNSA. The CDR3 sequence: CASSSVAGSGEQYF. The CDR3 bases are TGTGCCAGCAGCTCTGTAGCGGGATCAGGCGAGCAGTACTTC. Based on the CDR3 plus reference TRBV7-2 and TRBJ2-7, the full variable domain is GAGVSQSPSNKVTEKGKDVELRCDPISGHTALYWYRQSLGQGLEFLIYFQGNSAPDKSGLPSDRFSAERTGGSVSTLTIQRTQQEDSAVYLCASSSVAGSGEQYFGPGTRLTVT.

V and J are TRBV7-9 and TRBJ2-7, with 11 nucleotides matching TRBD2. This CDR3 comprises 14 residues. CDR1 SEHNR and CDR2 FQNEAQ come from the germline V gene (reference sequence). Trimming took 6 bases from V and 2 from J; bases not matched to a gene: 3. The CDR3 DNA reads TGTGCCAGCAGACCGACTAGCGGGACCTACGAGCAGTACTTC. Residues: CASRPTSGTYEQYF.

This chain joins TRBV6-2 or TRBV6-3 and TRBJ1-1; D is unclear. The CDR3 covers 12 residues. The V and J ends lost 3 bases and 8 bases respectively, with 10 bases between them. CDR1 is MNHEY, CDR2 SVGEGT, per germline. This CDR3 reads CASSYFASEAFF. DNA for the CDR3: TGTGCCAGCAGTTATTTCGCGTCGGAAGCTTTCTTT.

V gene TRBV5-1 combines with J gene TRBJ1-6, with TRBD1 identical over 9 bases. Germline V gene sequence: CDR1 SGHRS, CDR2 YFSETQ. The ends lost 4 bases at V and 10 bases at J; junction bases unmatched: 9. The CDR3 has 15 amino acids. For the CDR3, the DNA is TGCGCCAGCAGCGCGGGACAGGGCATAAAGTCACCCCTCCACTTT. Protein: CASSAGQGIKSPLHF.

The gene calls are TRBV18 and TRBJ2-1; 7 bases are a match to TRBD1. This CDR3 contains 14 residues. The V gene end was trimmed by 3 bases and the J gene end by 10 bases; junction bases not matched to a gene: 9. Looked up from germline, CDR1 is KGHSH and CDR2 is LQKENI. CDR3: CASSPGTARLEQFF. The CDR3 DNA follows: TGTGCCAGCTCACCGGGGACAGCGCGCCTCGAGCAGTTCTTC. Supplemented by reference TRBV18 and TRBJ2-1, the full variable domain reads NAGVMQNPRHLVRRRGQEARLRCSPMKGHSHVYWYRQLPEEGLKFMVYLQKENIIDESGMPKERFSAEFPKEGPSILRIQQVVRGDSAAYFCASSPGTARLEQFFGPGTRLTVL.

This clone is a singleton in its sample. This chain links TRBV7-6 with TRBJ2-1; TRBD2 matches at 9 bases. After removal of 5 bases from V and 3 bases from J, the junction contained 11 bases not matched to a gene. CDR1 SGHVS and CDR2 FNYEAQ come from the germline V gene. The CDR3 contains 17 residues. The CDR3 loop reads CASSPLSSGRIYNEQFF. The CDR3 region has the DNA TGTGCCAGCAGCCCCCTAAGTAGCGGGAGAATCTACAATGAGCAGTTCTTC.